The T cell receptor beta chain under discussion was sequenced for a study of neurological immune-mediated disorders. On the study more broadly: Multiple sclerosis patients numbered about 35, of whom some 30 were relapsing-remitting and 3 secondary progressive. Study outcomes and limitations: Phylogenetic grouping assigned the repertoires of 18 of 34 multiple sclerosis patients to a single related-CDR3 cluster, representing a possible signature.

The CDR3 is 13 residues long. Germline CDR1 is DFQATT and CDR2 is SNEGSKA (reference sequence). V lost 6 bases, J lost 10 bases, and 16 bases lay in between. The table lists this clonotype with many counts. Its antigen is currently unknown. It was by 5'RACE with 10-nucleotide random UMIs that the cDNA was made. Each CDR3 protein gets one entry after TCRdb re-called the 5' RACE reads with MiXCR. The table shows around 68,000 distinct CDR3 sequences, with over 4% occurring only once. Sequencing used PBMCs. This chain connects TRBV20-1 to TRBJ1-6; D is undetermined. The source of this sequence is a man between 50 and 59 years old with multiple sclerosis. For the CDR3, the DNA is TGCAGTGCCAACGCGGGCGGCCAATCACCCCTCCACTTT. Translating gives CSANAGGQSPLHF.